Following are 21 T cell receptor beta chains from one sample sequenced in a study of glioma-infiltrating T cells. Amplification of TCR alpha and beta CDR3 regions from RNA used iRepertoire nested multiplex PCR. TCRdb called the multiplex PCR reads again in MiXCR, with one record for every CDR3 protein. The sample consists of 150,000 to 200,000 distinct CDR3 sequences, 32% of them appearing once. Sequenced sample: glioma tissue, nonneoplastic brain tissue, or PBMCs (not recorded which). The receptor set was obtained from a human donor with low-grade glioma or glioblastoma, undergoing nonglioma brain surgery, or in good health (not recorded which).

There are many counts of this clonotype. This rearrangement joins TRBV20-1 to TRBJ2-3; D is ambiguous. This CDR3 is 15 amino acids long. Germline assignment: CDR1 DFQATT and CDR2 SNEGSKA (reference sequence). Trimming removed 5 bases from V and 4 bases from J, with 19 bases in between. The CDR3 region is CSAPSRVAPADTQYF. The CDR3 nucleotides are TGCAGTGCTCCCTCTCGGGTTGCCCCGGCAGATACGCAGTATTTT.

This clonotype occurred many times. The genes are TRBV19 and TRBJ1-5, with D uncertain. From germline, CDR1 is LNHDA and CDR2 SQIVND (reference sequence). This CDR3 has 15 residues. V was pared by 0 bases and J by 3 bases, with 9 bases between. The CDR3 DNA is TGTGCCAGTAGTATAGAGGCAGAATCCAATCAGCCCCAGCATTTT. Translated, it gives CASSIEAESNQPQHF. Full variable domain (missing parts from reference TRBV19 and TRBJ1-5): DGGITQSPKYLFRKEGQNVTLSCEQNLNHDAMYWYRQDPGQGLRLIYYSQIVNDFQKGDIAEGYSVSREKKESFPLTVTSAQKNPTAFYLCASSIEAESNQPQHFGDGTRLSIL.

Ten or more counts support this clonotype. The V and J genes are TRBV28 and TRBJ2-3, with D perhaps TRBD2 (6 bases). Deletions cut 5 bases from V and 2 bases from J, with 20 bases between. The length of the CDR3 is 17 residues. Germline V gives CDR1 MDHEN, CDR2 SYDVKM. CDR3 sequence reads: CASSPPSSGSTTDTQYF. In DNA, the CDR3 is TGTGCCAGCAGTCCCCCGTCAAGCGGGTCTACCACAGATACGCAGTATTTT.

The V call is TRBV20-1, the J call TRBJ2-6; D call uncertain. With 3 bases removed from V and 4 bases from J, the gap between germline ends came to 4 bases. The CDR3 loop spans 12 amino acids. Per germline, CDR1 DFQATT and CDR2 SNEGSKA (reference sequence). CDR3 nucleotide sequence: TGCAGTGCTAGGCAGGGGGCCAACGTCCTGACTTTC. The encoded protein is CSARQGANVLTF.

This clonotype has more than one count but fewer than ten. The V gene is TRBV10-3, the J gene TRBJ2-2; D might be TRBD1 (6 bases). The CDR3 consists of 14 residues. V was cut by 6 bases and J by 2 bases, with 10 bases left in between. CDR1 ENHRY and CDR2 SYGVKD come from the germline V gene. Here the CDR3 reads CAISMDSNTGELFF. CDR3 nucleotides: TGTGCCATCAGCATGGACAGTAACACCGGGGAGCTGTTTTTT.

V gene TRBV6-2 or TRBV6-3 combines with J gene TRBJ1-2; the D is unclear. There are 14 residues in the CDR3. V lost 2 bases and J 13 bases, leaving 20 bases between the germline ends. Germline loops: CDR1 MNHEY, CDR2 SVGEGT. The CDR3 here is CASSYPGRYYGGTF. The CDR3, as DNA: TGTGCCAGCAGTTACCCAGGACGATACTATGGCGGCACCTTC.

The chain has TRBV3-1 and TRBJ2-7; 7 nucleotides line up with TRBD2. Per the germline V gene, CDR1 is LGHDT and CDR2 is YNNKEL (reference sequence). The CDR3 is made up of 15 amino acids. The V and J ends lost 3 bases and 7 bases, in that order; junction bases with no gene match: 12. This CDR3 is CASSHRTSRVWEQYF. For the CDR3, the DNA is TGTGCCAGCAGCCACCGGACTAGTCGAGTATGGGAGCAGTACTTC.

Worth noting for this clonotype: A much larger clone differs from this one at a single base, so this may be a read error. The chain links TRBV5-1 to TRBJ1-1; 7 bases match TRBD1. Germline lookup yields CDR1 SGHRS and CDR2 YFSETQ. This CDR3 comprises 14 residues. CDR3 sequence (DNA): TGCGCCAGCAGCCAGGGACAGCTGAACACTGAAGCTATCTTT. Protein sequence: CASSQGQLNTEAIF.

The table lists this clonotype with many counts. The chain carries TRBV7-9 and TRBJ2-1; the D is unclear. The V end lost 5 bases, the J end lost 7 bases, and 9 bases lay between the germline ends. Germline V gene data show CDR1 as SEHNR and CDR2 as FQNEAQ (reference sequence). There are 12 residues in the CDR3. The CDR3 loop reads CASSLVGNEQFF. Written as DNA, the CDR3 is TGTGCCAGCAGCCTCGTCGGTAATGAGCAGTTCTTC. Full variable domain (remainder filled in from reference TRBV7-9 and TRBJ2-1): DTGVSQNPRHKITKRGQNVTFRCDPISEHNRLYWYRQTLGQGPEFLTYFQNEAQLEKSRLLSDRFSAERPKGSFSTLEIQRTEQGDSAMYLCASSLVGNEQFFGPGTRLTVL.

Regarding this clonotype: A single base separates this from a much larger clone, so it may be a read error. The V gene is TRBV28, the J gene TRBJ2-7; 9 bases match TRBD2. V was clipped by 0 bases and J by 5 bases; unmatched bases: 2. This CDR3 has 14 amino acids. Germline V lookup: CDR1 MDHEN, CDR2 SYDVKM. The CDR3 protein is CASSLWASGNEQYF. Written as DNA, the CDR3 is TGTGCCAGCAGTTTATGGGCTAGCGGGAACGAGCAGTACTTC.

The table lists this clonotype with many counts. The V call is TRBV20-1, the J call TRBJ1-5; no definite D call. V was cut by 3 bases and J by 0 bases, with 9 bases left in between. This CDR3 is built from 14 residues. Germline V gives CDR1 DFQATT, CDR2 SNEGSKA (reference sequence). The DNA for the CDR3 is TGCAGTGCTAGGACACTCGGTAGCAATCAGCCCCAGCATTTT. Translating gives CSARTLGSNQPQHF.

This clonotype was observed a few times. The CDR3 region has the DNA TGTGCCAGCAGTACGGGACGGAACAATGAGCAGTTCTTC. It yields the protein CASSTGRNNEQFF. V is TRBV12-3 or TRBV12-4 and J is TRBJ2-1, with D possibly being TRBD1 or TRBD2 (5 bases each). Trimming removed 5 bases at V and 5 bases at J, with 10 bases between. The CDR3 covers 13 residues.

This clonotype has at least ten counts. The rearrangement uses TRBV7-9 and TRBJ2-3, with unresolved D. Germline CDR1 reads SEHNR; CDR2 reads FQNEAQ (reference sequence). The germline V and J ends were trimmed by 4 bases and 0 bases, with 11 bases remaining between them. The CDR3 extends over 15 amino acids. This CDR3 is CASSSEGLSTDTQYF. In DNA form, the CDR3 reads TGTGCCAGCAGCTCTGAAGGTTTAAGCACAGATACGCAGTATTTT.

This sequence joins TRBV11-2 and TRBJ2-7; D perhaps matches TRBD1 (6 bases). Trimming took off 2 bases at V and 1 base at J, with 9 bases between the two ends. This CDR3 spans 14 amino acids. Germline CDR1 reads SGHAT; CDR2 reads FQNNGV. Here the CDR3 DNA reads TGTGCCAGCAGCTTACTAGGGGGTTCCTACGAGCAGTACTTC. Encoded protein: CASSLLGGSYEQYF.

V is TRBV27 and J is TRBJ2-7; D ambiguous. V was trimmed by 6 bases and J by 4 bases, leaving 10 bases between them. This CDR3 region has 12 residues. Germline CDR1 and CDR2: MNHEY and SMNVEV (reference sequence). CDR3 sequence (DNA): TGTGCCAGCAGGGGAACAGTATACGAGCAGTACTTC. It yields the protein CASRGTVYEQYF.

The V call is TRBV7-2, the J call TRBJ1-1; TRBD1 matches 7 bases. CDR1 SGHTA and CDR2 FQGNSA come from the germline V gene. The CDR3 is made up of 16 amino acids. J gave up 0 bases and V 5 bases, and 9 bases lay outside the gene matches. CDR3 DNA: TGTGCCAGCAGCCGAGGGGGGACAGCCATGAACACTGAAGCTTTCTTT. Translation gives CASSRGGTAMNTEAFF.

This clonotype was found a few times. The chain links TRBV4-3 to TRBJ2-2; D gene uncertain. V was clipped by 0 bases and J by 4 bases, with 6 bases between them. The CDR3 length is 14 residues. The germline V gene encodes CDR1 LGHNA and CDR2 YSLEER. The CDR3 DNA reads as TGCGCCAGCAGCCAAGACTCCTCCACCGGGGAGCTGTTTTTT. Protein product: CASSQDSSTGELFF.

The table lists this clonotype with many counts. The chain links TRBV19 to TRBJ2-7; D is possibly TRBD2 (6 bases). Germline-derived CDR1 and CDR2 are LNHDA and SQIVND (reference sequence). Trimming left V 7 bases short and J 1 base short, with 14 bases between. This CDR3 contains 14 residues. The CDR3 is CASTLRLESYEQYF. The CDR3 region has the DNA TGTGCCAGTACCCTCAGACTAGAGTCCTACGAGCAGTACTTC.

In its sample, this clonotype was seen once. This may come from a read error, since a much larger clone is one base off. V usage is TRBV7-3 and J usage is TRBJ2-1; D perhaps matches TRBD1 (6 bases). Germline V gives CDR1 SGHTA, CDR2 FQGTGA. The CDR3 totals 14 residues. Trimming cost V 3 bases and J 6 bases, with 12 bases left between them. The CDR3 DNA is TGTGCCAGCAGCTTTAGCAGGGGCGGCAATGAGCAGTTCTTC. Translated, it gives CASSFSRGGNEQFF. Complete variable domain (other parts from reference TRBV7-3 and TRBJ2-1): GAGVSQTPSNKVTEKGKYVELRCDPISGHTALYWYRQSLGQGPEFLIYFQGTGAADDSGLPNDRFFAVRPEGSVSTLKIQRTERGDSAVYLCASSFSRGGNEQFFGPGTRLTVL.

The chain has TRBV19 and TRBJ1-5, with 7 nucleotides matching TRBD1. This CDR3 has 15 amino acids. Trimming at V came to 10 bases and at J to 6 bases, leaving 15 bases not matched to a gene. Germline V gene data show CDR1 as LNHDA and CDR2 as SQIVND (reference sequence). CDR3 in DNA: TGTGCCACTCGAAGGAGGGGGGACAGCGGTCAGCCCCAGCATTTT. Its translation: CATRRRGDSGQPQHF.

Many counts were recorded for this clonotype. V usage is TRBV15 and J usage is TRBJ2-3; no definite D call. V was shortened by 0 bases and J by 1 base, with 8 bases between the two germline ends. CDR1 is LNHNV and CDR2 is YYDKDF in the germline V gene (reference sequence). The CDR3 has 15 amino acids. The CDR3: CATSREGYRTDTQYF. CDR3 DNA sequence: TGTGCCACCAGCAGAGAGGGCTACCGCACAGATACGCAGTATTTT.